This T cell receptor (beta chain) was documented in a study of blood T cell repertoires in COVID-19. The overall study: Sample material is recorded as cDNA or gDNA derived from T cells, B-cell-depleted T cells, or PBMCs.

In the study's own analysis: Estimates of nucleated cell counts were drawn from the amplification of reference gene primers. Generated by immunoSEQ multiplex PCR, the TCRdb table keeps only in-frame clones and is missing some. The V and J calls and the clone size are those of that table, but D and trimming were determined from the DNA. The data contain roughly 250,000 clones, approximately 86% of them singletons. The CDR3 spans 18 residues. The material sequenced was peripheral blood. The chain links TRBV21-1 to TRBJ2-3; the D segment call TRBD1 is taken from the table without a DNA check. TRBV21-1 corresponds to a pseudogene. The TCR originated in a woman aged 60-70 years with active or convalescent COVID-19. CDR3 loop: CASRPGQGESTHTDTQYF. Here the CDR3 DNA reads TGTGCCAGCAGACCCGGACAGGGAGAGAGTACACACACAGATACGCAGTATTTT.